This TCR beta chain was recorded in a study of T-cell reconstitution after alpha-beta-depleted transplantation in children. The study's findings and limits: Approximately two months post-transplant, alpha-beta T cells reportedly originated from several hundred expanded graft clones. Newly made T cells mostly supplied T-cell counts and diversity one year after transplant. Recipient T cells and thymic progenitors that survived gave rise to the high TCRbeta diversity observed at day 60 in some patients.

V was shortened by 5 bases and J by 4 bases, with 12 bases between the two germline ends. The CDR3 has 13 amino acids. Germline assignment: CDR1 MNHEY and CDR2 SVGEGT. This clonotype was found many times. The antigen remains undetermined. A TCRbeta library incorporating unique molecular identifiers was prepared. One entry per CDR3 protein results from TCRdb running MiXCR on the PCR reads. The data hold 200,000 to 250,000 distinct CDR3 sequences, with around 9.9% observed a single time. The rearrangement joins TRBV6-2 or TRBV6-3 to TRBJ2-7; D might be TRBD1 or TRBD2, each matching 5 bases. The sequence was collected from a child under two years old with acute myeloid leukemia, due to receive a stem cell transplant. This specimen was PBMCs, taken before TCRalphabeta/CD19-depleted stem cell transplant. The CDR3 here is CASSRGLRYEQYF. The CDR3 nucleotides are TGTGCCAGCAGTCGGGGCCTACGTTACGAGCAGTACTTC.